The 24 T cell receptor beta chains presented below share a single source sample, sequenced in a study of sequential checkpoint blockade in melanoma. The protocol was immunoSEQ multiplex PCR, while the TCRdb copy is restricted to in-frame clones and leaves out a portion. Here the sample spans about 10,000 clones, 75% being singletons. The treatment was: randomized to nivolumab then ipilimumab (arm A) or the reverse (arm B). Sequences were derived from CD8+ T cells sorted from blood (inferred from file names), sampled from a patient given nivolumab and ipilimumab in sequence. The receptors shown here come from a human donor with melanoma.

The V call is TRBV2, the J call TRBJ2-1, with 8 positions matching TRBD1. Losses at the gene ends were 6 bases for V and 2 bases for J; bases not matched to a gene: 9. Per the germline V gene, CDR1 is SNHLY and CDR2 is FYNNEI. The CDR3 has 16 residues. The CDR3 sequence: CASSLGTGGPYNEQFF. DNA for the CDR3: TGTGCCAGCAGCCTCGGGACAGGTGGCCCCTACAATGAGCAGTTCTTC.

The chain recombines TRBV4-3 with TRBJ1-5; 7 positions agree with TRBD1. This CDR3 contains 16 residues. V was clipped by 0 bases and J by 4 bases; unmatched bases: 6. Germline V gene data show CDR1 as LGHNA and CDR2 as YSLEER. This chain's CDR3 is CASSQERQGRNQPQHF. CDR3 coding DNA: TGCGCCAGCAGCCAAGAGAGACAGGGAAGGAATCAGCCCCAGCATTTT.

This chain links TRBV28 with TRBJ1-5; no clear D gene. This CDR3 comprises 14 residues. CDR1 and CDR2 (germline): MDHEN, SYDVKM. V was cut by 5 bases and J by 3 bases, with 11 bases left in between. In DNA form, the CDR3 reads TGTGCCAGCAGTCTAGGAGACCCCAATCAGCCCCAGCATTTT. It specifies CASSLGDPNQPQHF.

The V and J genes are TRBV27 and TRBJ2-7; 10 bases are shared with TRBD2. CDR3 length: 14 amino acids. Trimming at V came to 4 bases and at J to 3 bases, leaving 3 bases not matched to a gene. Germline V gene sequence: CDR1 MNHEY, CDR2 SMNVEV (reference sequence). The CDR3 protein is CASSYGTSDYEQYF. The CDR3, as DNA: TGTGCCAGCAGTTACGGGACTAGCGACTACGAGCAGTACTTC.

In its sample, this clone was seen a few times. No DNA is shown, since the ends of the CDR3 on it are uncertain; the CDR3 is the one TCRdb lists. The chain is built from TRBV5-1 and TRBJ2-5; TRBD2 is taken as the D call from the table, unchecked against the DNA. The CDR3 is 13 residues long, counting both termini. CDR1 and CDR2 from the germline V gene are SGHRS and YFSETQ. The CDR3 loop is CASSLDILETQYF.

This clone was found a few times. This chain connects TRBV12-5 to TRBJ1-5; D uncertain. Germline CDR1 LGHNT, CDR2 FRNRAP. V was trimmed by 1 base and J by 2 bases, leaving 12 bases between them. This CDR3 is 16 amino acids long. The CDR3 DNA reads as TGTGCTAGTGGTTTGGCCCAGGTTTATGGCAATCAGCCCCAGCATTTT. Translating it yields CASGLAQVYGNQPQHF.

The chain combines TRBV7-2 with TRBJ2-7; D ambiguous. V dropped 1 base and J dropped 2 bases, with 9 bases sitting between them. The CDR3 is made up of 14 amino acids. CDR1 is SGHTA and CDR2 is FQGNSA in the germline V gene. CDR3 coding DNA: TGTGCCAGCAGCTTAGTGCGTGCCACCTACGAGCAGTACTTC. Translating it yields CASSLVRATYEQYF.

Turning to this clone: In the same sample, other DNA sequences code for this CDR3. The chain uses TRBV27 and TRBJ2-7; 8 nucleotides line up with TRBD2. Per the germline V gene, CDR1 is MNHEY and CDR2 is SMNVEV (reference sequence). This CDR3 region has 13 residues. The junction had 1 base not matched to a gene; V was cut back by 2 bases and J by 4 bases. The CDR3 protein is CASSLAGGYEQYF. The CDR3 DNA reads TGTGCCAGCAGTTTAGCGGGAGGATACGAGCAGTACTTC.

The chain combines TRBV7-6 with TRBJ2-3, with 8 positions matching TRBD1. V gave up 0 bases and J gave up 0 bases; unmatched junction bases: 5. The length of the CDR3 is 17 residues. From germline, CDR1 is SGHVS and CDR2 FNYEAQ. Here the CDR3 reads CASSLAVWTGSTDTQYF. The CDR3 nucleotides read TGTGCCAGCAGCTTAGCGGTTTGGACAGGGAGCACAGATACGCAGTATTTT.

The J gene is TRBJ2-1, the V gene TRBV27; D might be TRBD2 (6 bases). Germline V gene data show CDR1 as MNHEY and CDR2 as SMNVEV (reference sequence). Trimming shortened V by 2 bases and J by 4 bases, and 12 bases separated the two germline ends. The CDR3 totals 15 residues. This CDR3 is CASSLAGFEYNEQFF. Written as DNA, the CDR3 is TGTGCCAGCAGTTTAGCGGGGTTCGAGTACAATGAGCAGTTCTTC.

The chain joins TRBV27 to TRBJ1-5; maybe TRBD1 (5 bases). Trimming removed 6 bases from V and 1 base from J, with 13 bases in between. The CDR3 contains 15 residues. From germline, CDR1 is MNHEY and CDR2 SMNVEV (reference sequence). CDR3 protein: CASSRMGGSNQPQHF. DNA of the CDR3: TGTGCCAGCAGCAGGATGGGGGGAAGCAATCAGCCCCAGCATTTT.

The gene calls are TRBV11-2 and TRBJ2-5; 11 bases fit TRBD1. V was clipped by 5 bases and J by 3 bases; unmatched bases: 8. Looked up from germline, CDR1 is SGHAT and CDR2 is FQNNGV. The CDR3 is made up of 16 amino acids. The CDR3 loop reads CASSSQGQGAEETQYF. The CDR3, as DNA: TGTGCCAGCAGCAGCCAAGGACAGGGGGCAGAAGAGACCCAGTACTTC.

The V gene is TRBV19, the J gene TRBJ2-3; TRBD2 matches at 9 bases. CDR1 LNHDA and CDR2 SQIVND come from the germline V gene (reference sequence). Trimming removed 10 bases from V and 6 bases from J; junction bases left unmatched: 14. The CDR3 consists of 15 residues. The CDR3 spells CATRSSGRLRDTQYF. Here the CDR3 DNA reads TGTGCCACGAGGTCCAGCGGGAGGCTTCGGGATACGCAGTATTTT. Based on the CDR3 plus reference TRBV19 and TRBJ2-3, the full variable domain is DGGITQSPKYLFRKEGQNVTLSCEQNLNHDAMYWYRQDPGQGLRLIYYSQIVNDFQKGDIAEGYSVSREKKESFPLTVTSAQKNPTAFYLCATRSSGRLRDTQYFGPGTRLTVL.

This clone was seen a single time. This chain joins TRBV7-9 and TRBJ1-6; D gene unclear. The CDR3 sequence is 14 residues long. Trimming pared 2 bases from V and 4 bases from J, leaving 6 bases between. Per germline, CDR1 SEHNR and CDR2 FQNEAQ (reference sequence). The CDR3 region has the DNA TGTGCCAGCAGCTTAACAGAGTATAATTCACCCCTCCACTTT. Translating gives CASSLTEYNSPLHF.

In its sample, this clone ranks as medium-sized. The rearrangement joins TRBV15 to TRBJ2-1; D call uncertain. Trimming took 1 base from V and 7 from J, leaving 5 bases between them. The CDR3 loop spans 12 amino acids. Looked up from germline, CDR1 is LNHNV and CDR2 is YYDKDF (reference sequence). In DNA, the CDR3 is TGTGCCACCAGCAGAGCAGGTAATGAGCAGTTCTTC. Its translation is CATSRAGNEQFF. Based on the CDR3 plus reference TRBV15 and TRBJ2-1, the full variable domain is DAMVIQNPRYQVTQFGKPVTLSCSQTLNHNVMYWYQQKSSQAPKLLFHYYDKDFNNEADTPDNFQSRRPNTSFCFLDIRSPGLGDTAMYLCATSRAGNEQFFGPGTRLTVL.

The chain recombines TRBV7-2 with TRBJ2-7; 8 nucleotides agree with TRBD2. Germline lookup yields CDR1 SGHTA and CDR2 FQGNSA. The trim removed 1 base at V and 2 bases at J, leaving 7 bases unmatched. The CDR3 contains 16 residues. CDR3 DNA sequence: TGTGCCAGCAGCTTAGGCCCGGGAGGGCCCACCTACGAGCAGTACTTC. It yields the protein CASSLGPGGPTYEQYF.

This clone was observed a single time. This rearrangement joins TRBV19 to TRBJ2-5; 9 bases are shared with TRBD1. The CDR3 covers 14 residues. Germline CDR1 and CDR2: LNHDA and SQIVND (reference sequence). The V and J ends lost 7 bases and 3 bases, in that order; junction bases with no gene match: 6. This CDR3 is CASTPRDREETQYF. Written as DNA, the CDR3 is TGTGCCAGTACCCCCCGGGACAGGGAAGAGACCCAGTACTTC.

The table lists this clone with a few counts. V gene TRBV27 combines with J gene TRBJ1-1; D remains ambiguous. The germline V gene has CDR1 MNHEY and CDR2 SMNVEV (reference sequence). The germline V and J ends were trimmed by 3 bases and 0 bases, with 8 bases remaining between them. The CDR3 sequence is 14 residues long. CDR3 coding DNA: TGTGCCAGCAGTTTCGCCACAGTGAACACTGAAGCTTTCTTT. Translation: CASSFATVNTEAFF.

This clone appeared a single time. The chain employs TRBV2 and TRBJ2-5; 8 bases align to TRBD2. The V gene's germline CDR1 is SNHLY and CDR2 FYNNEI. CDR3 length equals 13 residues. With 8 bases clipped from V and 5 bases from J, the junction kept 7 bases outside the gene matches. This CDR3 is CASGWTSWETQYF. In DNA, the CDR3 is TGTGCCAGCGGTTGGACTAGCTGGGAGACCCAGTACTTC.

The V gene is TRBV7-9, the J gene TRBJ2-4; D possibly corresponds to TRBD1 (5 bases). The CDR3 is made up of 13 amino acids. From germline, CDR1 is SEHNR and CDR2 FQNEAQ (reference sequence). V was shortened by 5 bases and J by 13 bases, with 18 bases between the two germline ends. The CDR3, as DNA: TGTGCCAGCAGCGGCATAGACAGTGCTCGACAGTACTTC. This encodes CASSGIDSARQYF.

The rearrangement links TRBV13 to TRBJ2-3; TRBD2 aligns across 11 bases. Germline V CDR1 and CDR2: PRHDT, FYEKMQ (reference sequence). The V segment lost 4 bases and the J segment 4 bases; nucleotides outside the gene matches: 7. This CDR3 region has 16 residues. This CDR3 is CASSSPGLADSDTQYF. CDR3 DNA: TGTGCCAGCAGCTCCCCGGGACTAGCGGATTCAGATACGCAGTATTTT.

The J gene is TRBJ1-5, the V gene TRBV2, with D uncertain. The CDR3 consists of 15 residues. Germline V gene data show CDR1 as SNHLY and CDR2 as FYNNEI. Trimming removed 6 bases at V and 0 bases at J, with 12 bases between. CDR3 DNA sequence: TGTGCCAGCAGGGAGCCGGGAAATAGCAATCAGCCCCAGCATTTT. The encoded protein is CASREPGNSNQPQHF.

This chain connects TRBV4-3 to TRBJ1-2; TRBD1 matches 7 bases. The CDR3 loop spans 13 amino acids. The ends lost 3 bases at V and 4 bases at J; junction bases unmatched: 2. CDR1 LGHNA and CDR2 YSLEER come from the germline V gene. CDR3 residues: CASSHGTAYGYTF. Written as DNA, the CDR3 is TGCGCCAGCAGCCACGGGACAGCCTATGGCTACACCTTC.

This rearrangement joins TRBV7-9 to TRBJ2-7, with TRBD2 as a possible D gene (5 bases). Per germline, CDR1 SEHNR and CDR2 FQNEAQ (reference sequence). Trimming removed 3 bases at V and 0 bases at J, with 9 bases between. This CDR3 is built from 14 residues. DNA of the CDR3: TGTGCCAGCAGCTTTCGGGATAGCTCCTACGAGCAGTACTTC. It specifies CASSFRDSSYEQYF.